These T cell receptor beta chains were read from a single sample in a study of Ad26.COV2.S vaccination and SARS-CoV-2 variants. Assay: immunoSEQ multiplex PCR; the TCRdb copy retains only in-frame clones and omits some. The sample lists 300,000 to 450,000 clones; roughly 94% were seen once. The sample here was peripheral blood, taken after recovery from COVID-19. The origin of the receptors is a human donor who had recovered from COVID-19. The CDR3 runs from the conserved cysteine through the conserved F or W. Fields, in order: V gene, J gene, D gene, clone size, CDR3 DNA, CDR3 protein. The D gene is left open where the match is weak. Rows give clone size only sometimes, using once, few, many, or a class for an expanded clone.

TRBV6-5,TRBJ2-7,-,-,TGTGCCAGCAGTTACTTCGCAGGGGAGTCCTACGAGCAGTACTTC,CASSYFAGESYEQYF
TRBV12-5,TRBJ2-1,-,once,TGTGCTAGTGGTTTGGTAGCACAGCCCCACCTATACAATGAGCAGTTCTTC,CASGLVAQPHLYNEQFF
TRBV4-3,TRBJ1-5,-,-,TGCGCCAGCAGCCCAGACCGGTTGCAGGGGCAGCCCCAGCATTTT,CASSPDRLQGQPQHF
TRBV12-5,TRBJ1-5,TRBD1,-,TGTGCTAGTGGTCTAGACAGGGTGGGCCAGCCCCAGCATTTT,CASGLDRVGQPQHF
TRBV14,TRBJ1-6,-,-,TGTGCCAGCAGTCGCGGCTGGGGACACCTAAATTCACCCCTCCACTTT,CASSRGWGHLNSPLHF
TRBV3-1/TRBV3-2,TRBJ1-2,-,-,TGTGCCAGCAGCGACACGCGAGGCTATTCTAACTATGGCTACACCTTC,CASSDTRGYSNYGYTF
TRBV3-1/TRBV3-2,TRBJ2-2,TRBD1,-,TGTGCCAGCAGCCAAGATCAGGGGGTGGAGCTGTTTTTT,CASSQDQGVELFF
TRBV7-9,TRBJ2-7,-,-,TGTGCCAGCAGCTTTAAAGGGCCATACGAGCAGTACTTC,CASSFKGPYEQYF
TRBV6-2/TRBV6-3,TRBJ2-5,-,-,TGTGCCAGCAGTTACGACAGAGTAGGAGGAGAGACCCAGTACTTC,CASSYDRVGGETQYF
TRBV7-9,TRBJ2-1,TRBD1,-,TGTGCCATCCCGGGACAGGGGTTTATTGAGCAGTTCTTC,CAIPGQGFIEQFF
TRBV11-2,TRBJ2-7,TRBD2,-,TGTGCCAGCAGCTCTACTAGCGGGGGGTCGTACGAGCAGTACTTC,CASSSTSGGSYEQYF
TRBV6-5,TRBJ1-2,-,once,TGTGCCAGCAGTCGACAGGCTAACTATGGCTACACCTTC,CASSRQANYGYTF
TRBV27,TRBJ1-2,-,-,TGTGCCAGCACCCCAAAGGTTGGGGTTAATGGCTACACCTTC,CASTPKVGVNGYTF
TRBV4-3,TRBJ2-3,-,-,TGCGCCAGCAGCCAAGATCTGCCAGGGGGGCTGCTAGGTACGCAGTATTTT,CASSQDLPGGLLGTQYF
TRBV5-1,TRBJ2-6,TRBD1,-,TGCGCCAGCAGCTCTCGGACAGGGGAACGCCGCTCTGGGGCCAACGTCCTGACTTTC,CASSSRTGERRSGANVLTF
TRBV6-1,TRBJ2-5,-,once,TGTGCCAGCAGTGAACAGGGTCGAGAGACCCAGTACTTC,CASSEQGRETQYF
TRBV12-5,TRBJ1-3,-,once,TGTGCTAGTGGTTTTAGGGAGGGAAACACCATATATTTT,CASGFREGNTIYF